The source of this TCR beta chain is a study of PD-L1 blockade in urothelial cancer. Time point specified: peripheral blood 6 weeks after treatment start. Produced via immunoSEQ multiplex PCR; TCRdb's table is partial and in-frame only. This sample yields 100,000 to 150,000 clones, of which about 84% are seen a single time; 2.4% belongs to the top ten. This material consisted of PBMCs, taken around atezolizumab (anti-PD-L1) treatment. This TCR came from a man aged 45-60 years with urothelial cancer.

The CDR3 loop is CASSLEGQSFETQYF. The CDR3 nucleotides are TGTGCCAGCAGCTTGGAAGGACAGAGTTTCGAGACCCAGTACTTC. This rearrangement joins TRBV5-6 to TRBJ2-5; a possible D gene is TRBD1 (6 bases). There are 15 residues in the CDR3. Germline CDR1 reads SGHDT; CDR2 reads YYEEEE. V lost 0 bases to trimming and J lost 5 bases, with 14 bases between them.